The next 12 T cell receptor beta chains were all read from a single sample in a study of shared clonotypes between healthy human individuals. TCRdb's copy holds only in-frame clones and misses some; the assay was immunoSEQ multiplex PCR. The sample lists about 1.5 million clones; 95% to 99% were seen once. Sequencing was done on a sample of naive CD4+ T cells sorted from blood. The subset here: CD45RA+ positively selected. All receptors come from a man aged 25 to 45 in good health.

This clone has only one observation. CDR3 DNA sequence: TGTGCCAGCAGCGCGGTCCCAACTAATGAAAAACTGTTTTTT. Translated, it gives CASSAVPTNEKLFF. The chain couples TRBV9 to TRBJ1-4; D call uncertain. Germline-derived CDR1 and CDR2 are SGDLS and YYNGEE. The CDR3 is 14 amino acids. V was pared by 3 bases and J by 0 bases, with 6 bases between.

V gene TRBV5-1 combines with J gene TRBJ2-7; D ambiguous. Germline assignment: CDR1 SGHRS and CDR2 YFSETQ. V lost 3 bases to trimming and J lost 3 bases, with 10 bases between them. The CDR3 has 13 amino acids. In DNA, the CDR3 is TGCGCCAGCAGCTACTCGGACGGCTACGAGCAGTACTTC. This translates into CASSYSDGYEQYF.

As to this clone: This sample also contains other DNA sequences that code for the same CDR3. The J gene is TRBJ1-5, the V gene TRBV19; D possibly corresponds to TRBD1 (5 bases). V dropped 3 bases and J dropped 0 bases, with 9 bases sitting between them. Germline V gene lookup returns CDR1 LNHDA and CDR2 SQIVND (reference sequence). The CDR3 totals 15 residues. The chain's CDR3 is CASSIGGDSNQPQHF. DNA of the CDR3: TGTGCCAGTAGTATCGGGGGAGATAGCAATCAGCCCCAGCATTTT.

The CDR3 spells CASSPPPVDTQYF. The CDR3 DNA reads as TGTGCCAGCAGCCCCCCCCCAGTAGATACGCAGTATTTT. This chain links TRBV7-8 with TRBJ2-3; D not certain. V was cut by 5 bases and J by 5 bases, with 11 bases left in between. CDR1 and CDR2 from the germline V gene are SGHVS and FQNEAQ. CDR3 size: 13 residues.

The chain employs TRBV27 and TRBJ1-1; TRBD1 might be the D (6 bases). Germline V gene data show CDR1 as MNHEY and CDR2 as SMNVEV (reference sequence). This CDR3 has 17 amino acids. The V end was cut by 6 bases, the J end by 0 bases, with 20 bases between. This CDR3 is CASSRRGARPMNTEAFF. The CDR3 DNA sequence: TGTGCCAGCAGCCGGCGGGGGGCCCGCCCAATGAACACTGAAGCTTTCTTT.

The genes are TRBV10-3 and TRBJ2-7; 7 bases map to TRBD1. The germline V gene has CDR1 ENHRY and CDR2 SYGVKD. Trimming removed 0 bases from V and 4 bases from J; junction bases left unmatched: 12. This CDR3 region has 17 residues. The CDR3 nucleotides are TGTGCCATCAGTGAGTCACGAAGACAGGGCAGGCGTTACGAGCAGTACTTC. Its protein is CAISESRRQGRRYEQYF.

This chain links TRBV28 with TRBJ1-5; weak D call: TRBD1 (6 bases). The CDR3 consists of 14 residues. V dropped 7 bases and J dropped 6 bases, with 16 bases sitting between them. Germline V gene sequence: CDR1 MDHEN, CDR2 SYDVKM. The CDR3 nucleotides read TGTGCCAGCAACCGCCTGGACAGCGGTCAGCCCCAGCATTTT. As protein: CASNRLDSGQPQHF. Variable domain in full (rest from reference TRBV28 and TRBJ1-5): DVKVTQSSRYLVKRTGEKVFLECVQDMDHENMFWYRQDPGLGLRLIYFSYDVKMKEKGDIPEGYSVSREKKERFSLILESASTNQTSMYLCASNRLDSGQPQHFGDGTRLSIL.

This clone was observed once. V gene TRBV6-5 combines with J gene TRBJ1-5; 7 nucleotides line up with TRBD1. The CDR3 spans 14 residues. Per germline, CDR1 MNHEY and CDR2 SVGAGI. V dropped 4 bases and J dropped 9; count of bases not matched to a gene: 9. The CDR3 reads CASSSFEAGGPQHF. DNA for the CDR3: TGTGCCAGCAGTTCGTTTGAGGCAGGGGGGCCCCAGCATTTT.

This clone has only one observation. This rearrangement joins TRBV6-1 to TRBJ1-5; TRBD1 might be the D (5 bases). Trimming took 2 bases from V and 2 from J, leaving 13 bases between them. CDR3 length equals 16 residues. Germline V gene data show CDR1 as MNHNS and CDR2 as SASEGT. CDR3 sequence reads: CASSELRGVGNQPQHF. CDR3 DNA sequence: TGTGCCAGCAGTGAATTAAGAGGGGTGGGCAATCAGCCCCAGCATTTT.

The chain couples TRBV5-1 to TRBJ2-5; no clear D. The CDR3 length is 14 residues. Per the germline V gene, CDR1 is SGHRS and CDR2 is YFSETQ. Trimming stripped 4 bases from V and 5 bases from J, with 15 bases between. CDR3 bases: TGCGCCAGCAGCCGCGGTGACGACCGGGAGACCCAGTACTTC. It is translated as CASSRGDDRETQYF.

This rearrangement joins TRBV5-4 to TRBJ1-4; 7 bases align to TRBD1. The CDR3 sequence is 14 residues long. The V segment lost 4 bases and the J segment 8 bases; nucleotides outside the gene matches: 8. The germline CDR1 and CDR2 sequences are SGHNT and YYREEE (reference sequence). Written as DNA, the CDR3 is TGTGCCAGCAGCCCTAAAGGGGGCGACGAAAAACTGTTTTTT. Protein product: CASSPKGGDEKLFF.

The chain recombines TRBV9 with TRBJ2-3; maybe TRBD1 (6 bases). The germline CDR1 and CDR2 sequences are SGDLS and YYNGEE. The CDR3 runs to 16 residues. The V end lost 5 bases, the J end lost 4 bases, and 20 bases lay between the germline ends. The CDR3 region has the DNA TGTGCCAGCAGGGAAGGAGAGGGGGTCCGCCCAGATACGCAGTATTTT. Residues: CASREGEGVRPDTQYF.